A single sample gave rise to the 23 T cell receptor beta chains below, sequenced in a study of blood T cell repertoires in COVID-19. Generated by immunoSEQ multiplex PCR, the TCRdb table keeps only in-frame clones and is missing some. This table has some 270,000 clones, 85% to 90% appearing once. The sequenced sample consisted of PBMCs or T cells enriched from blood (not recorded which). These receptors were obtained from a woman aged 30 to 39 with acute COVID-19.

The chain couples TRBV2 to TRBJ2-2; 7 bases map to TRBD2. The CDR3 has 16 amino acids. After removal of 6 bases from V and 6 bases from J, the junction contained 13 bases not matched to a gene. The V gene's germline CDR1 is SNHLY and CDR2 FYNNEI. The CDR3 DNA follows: TGTGCCAGCAGGGGAGAACTAGCGAGAGGCTCCGGGGAGCTGTTTTTT. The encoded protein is CASRGELARGSGELFF. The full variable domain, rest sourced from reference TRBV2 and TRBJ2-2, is EPEVTQTPSHQVTQMGQEVILRCVPISNHLYFYWYRQILGQKVEFLVSFYNNEISEKSEIFDDQFSVERPDGSNFTLKIRSTKLEDSAMYFCASRGELARGSGELFFGEGSRLTVL.

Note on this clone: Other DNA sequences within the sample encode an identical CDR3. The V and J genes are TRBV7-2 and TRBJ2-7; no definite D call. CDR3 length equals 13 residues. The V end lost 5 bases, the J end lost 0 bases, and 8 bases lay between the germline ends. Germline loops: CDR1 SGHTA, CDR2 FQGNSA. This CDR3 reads CASSRDFSYEQYF. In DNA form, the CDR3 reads TGTGCCAGCAGCCGCGACTTCTCCTACGAGCAGTACTTC. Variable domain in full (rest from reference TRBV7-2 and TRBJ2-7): GAGVSQSPSNKVTEKGKDVELRCDPISGHTALYWYRQSLGQGLEFLIYFQGNSAPDKSGLPSDRFSAERTGGSVSTLTIQRTQQEDSAVYLCASSRDFSYEQYFGPGTRLTVT.

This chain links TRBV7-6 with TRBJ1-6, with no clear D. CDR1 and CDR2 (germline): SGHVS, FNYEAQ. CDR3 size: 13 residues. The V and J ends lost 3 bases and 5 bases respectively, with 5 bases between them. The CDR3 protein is CASSFKNNSPLHF. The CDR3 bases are TGTGCCAGCAGCTTCAAAAATAATTCACCCCTCCACTTT.

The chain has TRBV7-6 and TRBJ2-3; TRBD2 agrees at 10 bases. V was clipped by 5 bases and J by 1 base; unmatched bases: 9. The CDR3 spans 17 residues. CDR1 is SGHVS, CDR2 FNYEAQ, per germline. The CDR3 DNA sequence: TGTGCCAGCAGCCCGCGCGCTAGCGGGAGTGGCACAGATACGCAGTATTTT. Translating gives CASSPRASGSGTDTQYF.

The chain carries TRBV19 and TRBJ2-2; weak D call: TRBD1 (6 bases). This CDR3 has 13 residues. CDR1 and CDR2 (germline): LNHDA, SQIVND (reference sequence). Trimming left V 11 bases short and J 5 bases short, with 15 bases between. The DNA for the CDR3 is TGTGCCGCACAGGGTATTGGGACCGGGGAGCTGTTTTTT. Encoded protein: CAAQGIGTGELFF. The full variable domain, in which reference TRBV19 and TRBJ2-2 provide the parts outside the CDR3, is DGGITQSPKYLFRKEGQNVTLSCEQNLNHDAMYWYRQDPGQGLRLIYYSQIVNDFQKGDIAEGYSVSREKKESFPLTVTSAQKNPTAFYLCAAQGIGTGELFFGEGSRLTVL.

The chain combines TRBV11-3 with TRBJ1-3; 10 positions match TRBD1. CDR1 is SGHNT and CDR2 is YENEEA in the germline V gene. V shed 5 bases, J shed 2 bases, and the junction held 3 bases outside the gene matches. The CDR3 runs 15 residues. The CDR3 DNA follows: TGTGCCAGCAGCCGCGGACAGGGGGCTGGAAACACCATATATTTT. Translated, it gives CASSRGQGAGNTIYF.

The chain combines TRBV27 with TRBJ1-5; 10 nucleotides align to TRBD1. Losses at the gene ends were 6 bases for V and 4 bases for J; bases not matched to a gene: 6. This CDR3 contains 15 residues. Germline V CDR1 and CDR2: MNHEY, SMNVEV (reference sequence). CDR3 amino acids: CASSDRGLVNQPQHF. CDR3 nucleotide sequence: TGTGCCAGCAGCGACAGGGGGCTTGTGAATCAGCCCCAGCATTTT.

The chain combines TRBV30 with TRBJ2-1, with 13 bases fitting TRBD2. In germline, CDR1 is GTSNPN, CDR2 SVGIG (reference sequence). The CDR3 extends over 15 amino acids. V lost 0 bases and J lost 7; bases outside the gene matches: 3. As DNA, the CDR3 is TGTGCCTGGAGTGTATCGGGACTAGCGGGGAATGAGCAGTTCTTC. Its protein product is CAWSVSGLAGNEQFF.

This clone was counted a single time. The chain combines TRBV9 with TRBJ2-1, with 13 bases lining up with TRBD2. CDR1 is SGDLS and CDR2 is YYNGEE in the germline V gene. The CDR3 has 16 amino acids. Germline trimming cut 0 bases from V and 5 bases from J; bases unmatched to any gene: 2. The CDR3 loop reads CASSVGGTSGNNEQFF. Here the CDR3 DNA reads TGTGCCAGCAGCGTAGGTGGGACTAGCGGGAACAATGAGCAGTTCTTC.

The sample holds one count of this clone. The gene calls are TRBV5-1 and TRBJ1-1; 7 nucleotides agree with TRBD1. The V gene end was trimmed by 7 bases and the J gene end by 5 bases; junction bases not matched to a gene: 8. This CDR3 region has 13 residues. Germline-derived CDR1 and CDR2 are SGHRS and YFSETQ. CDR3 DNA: TGCGCCAGCGGTCTTACGACAGGGACTGAAGCTTTCTTT. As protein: CASGLTTGTEAFF. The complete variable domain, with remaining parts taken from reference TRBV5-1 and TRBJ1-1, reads KAGVTQTPRYLIKTRGQQVTLSCSPISGHRSVSWYQQTPGQGLQFLFEYFSETQRNKGNFPGRFSGRQFSNSRSEMNVSTLELGDSALYLCASGLTTGTEAFFGQGTRLTVV.

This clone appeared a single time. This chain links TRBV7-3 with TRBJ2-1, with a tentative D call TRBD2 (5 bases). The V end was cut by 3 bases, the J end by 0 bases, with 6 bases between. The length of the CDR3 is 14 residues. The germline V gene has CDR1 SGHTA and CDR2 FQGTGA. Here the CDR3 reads CASSFGSSYNEQFF. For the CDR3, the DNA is TGTGCCAGCAGCTTTGGGAGCTCCTACAATGAGCAGTTCTTC.

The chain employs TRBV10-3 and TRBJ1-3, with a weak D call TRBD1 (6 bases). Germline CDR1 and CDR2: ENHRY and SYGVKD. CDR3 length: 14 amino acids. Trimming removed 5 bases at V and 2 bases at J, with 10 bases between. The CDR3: CAISRTVPGNTIYF. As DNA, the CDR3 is TGTGCCATCAGTAGGACAGTTCCTGGAAACACCATATATTTT.

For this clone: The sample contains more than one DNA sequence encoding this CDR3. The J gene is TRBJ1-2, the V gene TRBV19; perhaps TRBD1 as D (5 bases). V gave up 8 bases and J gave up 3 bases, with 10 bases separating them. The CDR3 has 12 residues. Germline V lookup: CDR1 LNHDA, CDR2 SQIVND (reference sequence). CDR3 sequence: CASRTGDYGYTF. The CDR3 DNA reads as TGTGCCAGTCGAACGGGGGACTATGGCTACACCTTC.

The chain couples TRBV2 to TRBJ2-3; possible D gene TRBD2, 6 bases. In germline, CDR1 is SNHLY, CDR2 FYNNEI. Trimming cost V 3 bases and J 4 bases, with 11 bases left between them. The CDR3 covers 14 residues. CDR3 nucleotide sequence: TGTGCCAGCAGTGACGGGAGCGGTGCAGATACGCAGTATTTT. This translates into CASSDGSGADTQYF.

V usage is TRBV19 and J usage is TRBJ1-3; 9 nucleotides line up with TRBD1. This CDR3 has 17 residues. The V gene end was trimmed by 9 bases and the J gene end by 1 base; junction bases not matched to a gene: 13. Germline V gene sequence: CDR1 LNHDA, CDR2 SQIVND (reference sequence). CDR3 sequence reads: CASKEKDRGRSGNTIYF. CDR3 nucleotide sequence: TGTGCCAGCAAGGAAAAGGACAGGGGACGATCTGGAAACACCATATATTTT.

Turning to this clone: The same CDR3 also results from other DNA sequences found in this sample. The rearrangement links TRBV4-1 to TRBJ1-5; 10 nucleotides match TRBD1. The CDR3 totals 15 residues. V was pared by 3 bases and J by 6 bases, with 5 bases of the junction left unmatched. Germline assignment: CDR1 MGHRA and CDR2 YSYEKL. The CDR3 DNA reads TGCGCCAGCAGCCAGGAGGACAGGGGGGGTCAGCCCCAGCATTTT. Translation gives CASSQEDRGGQPQHF.

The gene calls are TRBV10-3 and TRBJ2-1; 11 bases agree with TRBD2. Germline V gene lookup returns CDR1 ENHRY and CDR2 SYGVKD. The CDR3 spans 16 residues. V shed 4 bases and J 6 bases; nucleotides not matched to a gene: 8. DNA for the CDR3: TGTGCCATCAGTGCCCCAACTAGCGGGGGATCCAATGAGCAGTTCTTC. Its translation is CAISAPTSGGSNEQFF.

The CDR3: CASSLTSGFRNEQFF. For the CDR3, the DNA is TGTGCCAGCAGCTTGACTAGCGGGTTTCGAAATGAGCAGTTCTTC. J is TRBJ2-1 and V is TRBV7-8; the match to TRBD2 covers 10 bases. CDR1 SGHVS and CDR2 FQNEAQ come from the germline V gene. The CDR3 has 15 residues. Trimming cost V 3 bases and J 7 bases; bases outside gene matches: 6.

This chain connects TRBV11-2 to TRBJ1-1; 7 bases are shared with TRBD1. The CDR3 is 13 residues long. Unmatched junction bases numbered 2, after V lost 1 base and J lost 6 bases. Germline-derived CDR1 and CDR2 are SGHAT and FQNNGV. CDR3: CASSLAQGAEAFF. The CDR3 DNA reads TGTGCCAGCAGCTTAGCCCAGGGGGCTGAAGCTTTCTTT.

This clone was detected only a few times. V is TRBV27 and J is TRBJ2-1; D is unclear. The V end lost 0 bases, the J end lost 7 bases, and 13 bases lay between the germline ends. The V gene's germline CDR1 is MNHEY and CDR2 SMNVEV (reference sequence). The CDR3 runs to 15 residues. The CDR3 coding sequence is TGTGCCAGCAGTTTATCAGGAGAATCGTGGAATGAGCAGTTCTTC. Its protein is CASSLSGESWNEQFF.

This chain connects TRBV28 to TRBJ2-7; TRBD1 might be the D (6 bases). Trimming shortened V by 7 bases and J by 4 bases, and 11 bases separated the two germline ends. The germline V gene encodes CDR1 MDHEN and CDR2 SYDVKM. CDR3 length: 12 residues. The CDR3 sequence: CASKIGGYEQYF. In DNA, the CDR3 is TGTGCCAGCAAAATAGGGGGTTACGAGCAGTACTTC.

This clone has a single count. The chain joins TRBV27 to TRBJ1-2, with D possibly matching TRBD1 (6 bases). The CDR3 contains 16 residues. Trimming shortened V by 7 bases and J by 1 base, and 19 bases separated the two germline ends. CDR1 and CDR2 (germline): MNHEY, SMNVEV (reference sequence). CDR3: CASKVARGNDNYGYTF. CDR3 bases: TGTGCCAGCAAAGTGGCCAGGGGTAATGATAACTATGGCTACACCTTC.

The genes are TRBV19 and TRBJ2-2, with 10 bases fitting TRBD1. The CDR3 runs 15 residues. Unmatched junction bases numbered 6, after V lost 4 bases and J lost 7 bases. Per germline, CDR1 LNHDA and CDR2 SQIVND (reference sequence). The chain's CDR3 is CASSTTGGLDGELFF. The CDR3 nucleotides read TGTGCCAGTAGTACGACAGGGGGCTTGGACGGGGAGCTGTTTTTT.